This TCR beta chain was documented in a study of blood T cell repertoires in COVID-19. As for the study in general: Both acute and convalescent COVID-19 samples were obtained from the United States, Italy and Spain. PBMCs, B-cell-depleted T cells, or T cells were the source of the cDNA or gDNA that made up the material.

The CDR3 loop spans 15 amino acids. The V end was cut by 0 bases, the J end by 6 bases, with 15 bases between. CDR1 is LNHNV and CDR2 is YYDKDF in the germline V gene (reference sequence). Using immunoSEQ multiplex PCR, the repertoire was profiled, and TCRdb retains in-frame clones only, with some absent. The sample lists hundreds of thousands of clones, 85% seen once, with 3.5% to 4% in the top ten. Material for sequencing was peripheral blood. The chain employs TRBV15 and TRBJ2-7; maybe TRBD1 (5 bases). The TCR sequence derives from a woman younger than 35 with acute or convalescent COVID-19. The CDR3 DNA reads TGTGCCACCAGCAGAGATCAGGGTACTCCGCGCGAGCAGTACTTC. Translating it yields CATSRDQGTPREQYF.